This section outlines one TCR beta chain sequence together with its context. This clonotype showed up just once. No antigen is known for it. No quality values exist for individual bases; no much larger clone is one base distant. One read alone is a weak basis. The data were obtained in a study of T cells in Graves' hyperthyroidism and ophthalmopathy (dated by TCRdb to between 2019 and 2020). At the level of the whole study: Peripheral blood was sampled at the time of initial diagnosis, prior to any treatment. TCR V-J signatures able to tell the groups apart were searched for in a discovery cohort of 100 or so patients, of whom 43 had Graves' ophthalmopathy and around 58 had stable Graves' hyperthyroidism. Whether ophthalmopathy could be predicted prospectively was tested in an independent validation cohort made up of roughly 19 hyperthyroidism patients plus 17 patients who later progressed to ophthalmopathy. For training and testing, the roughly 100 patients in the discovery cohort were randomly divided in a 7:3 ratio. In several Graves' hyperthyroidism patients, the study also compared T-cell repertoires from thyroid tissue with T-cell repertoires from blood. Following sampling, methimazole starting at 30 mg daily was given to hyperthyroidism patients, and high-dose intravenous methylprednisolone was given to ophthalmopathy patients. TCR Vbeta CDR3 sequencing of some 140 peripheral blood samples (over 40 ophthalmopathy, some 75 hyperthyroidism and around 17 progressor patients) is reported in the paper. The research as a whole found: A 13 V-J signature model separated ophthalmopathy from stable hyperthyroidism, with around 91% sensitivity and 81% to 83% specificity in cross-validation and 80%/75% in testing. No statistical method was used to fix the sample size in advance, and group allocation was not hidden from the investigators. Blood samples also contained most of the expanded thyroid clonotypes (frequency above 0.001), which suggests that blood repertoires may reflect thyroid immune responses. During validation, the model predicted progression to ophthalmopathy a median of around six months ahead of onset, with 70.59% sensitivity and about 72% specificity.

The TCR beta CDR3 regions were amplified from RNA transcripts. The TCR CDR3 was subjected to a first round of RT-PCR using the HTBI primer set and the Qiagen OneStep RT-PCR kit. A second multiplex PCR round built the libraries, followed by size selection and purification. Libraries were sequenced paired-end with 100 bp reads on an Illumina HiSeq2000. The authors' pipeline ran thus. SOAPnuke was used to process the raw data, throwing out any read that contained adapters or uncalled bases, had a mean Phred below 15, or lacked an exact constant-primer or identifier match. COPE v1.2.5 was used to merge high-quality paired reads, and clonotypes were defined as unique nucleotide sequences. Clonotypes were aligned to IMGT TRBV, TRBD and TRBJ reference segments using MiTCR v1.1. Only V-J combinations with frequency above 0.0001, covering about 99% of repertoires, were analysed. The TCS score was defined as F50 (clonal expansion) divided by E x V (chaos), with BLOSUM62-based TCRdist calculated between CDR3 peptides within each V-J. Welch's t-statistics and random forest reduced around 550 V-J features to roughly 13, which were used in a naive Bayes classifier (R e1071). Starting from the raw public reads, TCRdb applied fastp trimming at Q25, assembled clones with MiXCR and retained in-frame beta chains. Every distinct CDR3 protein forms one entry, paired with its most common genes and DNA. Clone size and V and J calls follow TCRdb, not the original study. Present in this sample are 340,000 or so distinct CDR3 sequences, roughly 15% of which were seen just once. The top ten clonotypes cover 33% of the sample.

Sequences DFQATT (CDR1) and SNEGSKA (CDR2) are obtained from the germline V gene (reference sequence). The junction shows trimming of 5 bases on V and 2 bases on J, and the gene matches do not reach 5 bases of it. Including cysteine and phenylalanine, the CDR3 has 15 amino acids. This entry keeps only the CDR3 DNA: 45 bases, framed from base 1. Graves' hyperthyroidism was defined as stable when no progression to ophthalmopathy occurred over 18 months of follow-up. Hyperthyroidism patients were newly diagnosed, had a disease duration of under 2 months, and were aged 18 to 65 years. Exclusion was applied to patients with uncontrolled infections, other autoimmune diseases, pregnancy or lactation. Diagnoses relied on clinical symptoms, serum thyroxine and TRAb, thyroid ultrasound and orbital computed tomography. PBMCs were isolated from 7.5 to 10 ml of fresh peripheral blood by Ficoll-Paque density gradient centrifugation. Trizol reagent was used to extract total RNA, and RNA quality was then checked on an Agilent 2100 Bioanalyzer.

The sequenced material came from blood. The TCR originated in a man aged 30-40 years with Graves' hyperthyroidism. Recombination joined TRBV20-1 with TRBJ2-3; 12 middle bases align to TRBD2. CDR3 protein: CSARGLAGNTDTQYF. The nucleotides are TGCAGTGCTCGCGGACTAGCGGGAAACACAGATACGCAGTATTTT.